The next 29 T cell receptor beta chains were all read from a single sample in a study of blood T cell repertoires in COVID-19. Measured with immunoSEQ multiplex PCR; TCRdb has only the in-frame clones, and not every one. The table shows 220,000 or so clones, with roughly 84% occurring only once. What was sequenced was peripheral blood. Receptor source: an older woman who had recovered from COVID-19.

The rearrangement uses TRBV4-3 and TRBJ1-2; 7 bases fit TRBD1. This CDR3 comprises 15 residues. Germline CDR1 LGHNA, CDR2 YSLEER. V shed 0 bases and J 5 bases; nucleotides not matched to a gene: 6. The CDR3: CASSQDYPGGYGYTF. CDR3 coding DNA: TGCGCCAGCAGCCAAGATTACCCAGGGGGTTATGGCTACACCTTC.

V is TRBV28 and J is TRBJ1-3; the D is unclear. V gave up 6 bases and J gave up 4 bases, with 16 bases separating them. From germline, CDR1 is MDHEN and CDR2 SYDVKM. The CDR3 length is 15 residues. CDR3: CASRPFGYKGNTIYF. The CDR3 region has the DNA TGTGCCAGCAGGCCGTTCGGGTACAAGGGAAACACCATATATTTT.

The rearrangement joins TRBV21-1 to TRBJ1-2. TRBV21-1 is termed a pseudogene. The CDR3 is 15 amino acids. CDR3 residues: CASSKADGANYGYTF. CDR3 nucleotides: TGTGCCAGCAGCAAAGCTGACGGAGCTAACTATGGCTACACCTTC.

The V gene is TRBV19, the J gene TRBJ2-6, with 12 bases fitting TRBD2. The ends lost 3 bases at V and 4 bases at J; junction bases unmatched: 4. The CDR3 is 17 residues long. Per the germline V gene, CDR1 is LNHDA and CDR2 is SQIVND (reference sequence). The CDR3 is CASSILAGGPGANVLTF. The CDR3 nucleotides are TGTGCCAGTAGTATTCTAGCGGGGGGGCCCGGGGCCAACGTCCTGACTTTC.

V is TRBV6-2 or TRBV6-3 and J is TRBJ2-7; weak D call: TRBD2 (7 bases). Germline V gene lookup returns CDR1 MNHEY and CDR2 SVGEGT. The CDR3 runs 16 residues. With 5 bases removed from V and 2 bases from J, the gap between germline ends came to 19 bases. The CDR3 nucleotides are TGTGCCAGCAGTGCCCTAACAGGGACTAATCCCTACGAGCAGTACTTC. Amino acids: CASSALTGTNPYEQYF.

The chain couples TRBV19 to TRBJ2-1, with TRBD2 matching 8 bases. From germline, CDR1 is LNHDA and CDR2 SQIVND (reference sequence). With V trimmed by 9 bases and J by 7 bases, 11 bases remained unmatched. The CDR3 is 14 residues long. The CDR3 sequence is CASLVPGGRNEQFF. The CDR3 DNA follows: TGTGCCAGCCTAGTACCGGGGGGGAGAAATGAGCAGTTCTTC.

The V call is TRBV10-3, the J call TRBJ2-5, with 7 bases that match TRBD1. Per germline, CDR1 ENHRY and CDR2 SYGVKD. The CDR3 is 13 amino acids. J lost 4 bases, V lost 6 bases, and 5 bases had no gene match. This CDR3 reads CAISTGVGETQYF. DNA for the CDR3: TGTGCCATCAGCACAGGGGTGGGAGAGACCCAGTACTTC.

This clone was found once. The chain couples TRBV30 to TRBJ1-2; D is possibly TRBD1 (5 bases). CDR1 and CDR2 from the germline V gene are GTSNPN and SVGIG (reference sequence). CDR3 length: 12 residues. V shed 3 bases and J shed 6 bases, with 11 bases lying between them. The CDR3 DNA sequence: TGTGCCTGGAGCGTTAGCAGGGATGGCTACACCTTC. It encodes CAWSVSRDGYTF.

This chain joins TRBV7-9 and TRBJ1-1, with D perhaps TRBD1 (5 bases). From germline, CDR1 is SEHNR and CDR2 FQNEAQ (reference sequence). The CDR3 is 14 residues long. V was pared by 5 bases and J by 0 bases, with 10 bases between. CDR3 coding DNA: TGTGCCAGCAGCCCACAGGTAATGAACACTGAAGCTTTCTTT. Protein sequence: CASSPQVMNTEAFF.

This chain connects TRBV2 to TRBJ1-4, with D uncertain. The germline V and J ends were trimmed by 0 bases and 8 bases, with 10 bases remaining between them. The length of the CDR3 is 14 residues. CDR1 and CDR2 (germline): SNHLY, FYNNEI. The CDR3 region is CASSEAGFGEKLFF. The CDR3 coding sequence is TGTGCCAGCAGTGAAGCCGGGTTCGGCGAAAAACTGTTTTTT.

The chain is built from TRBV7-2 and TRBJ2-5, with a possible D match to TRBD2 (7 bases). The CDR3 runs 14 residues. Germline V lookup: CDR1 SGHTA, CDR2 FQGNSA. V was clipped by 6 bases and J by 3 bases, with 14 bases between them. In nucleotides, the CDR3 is TGTGCCAGCAGGGTAGGGGGGGGAGAAGAGACCCAGTACTTC. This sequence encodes CASRVGGGEETQYF. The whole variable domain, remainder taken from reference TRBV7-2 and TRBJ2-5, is GAGVSQSPSNKVTEKGKDVELRCDPISGHTALYWYRQSLGQGLEFLIYFQGNSAPDKSGLPSDRFSAERTGGSVSTLTIQRTQQEDSAVYLCASRVGGGEETQYFGPGTRLLVL.

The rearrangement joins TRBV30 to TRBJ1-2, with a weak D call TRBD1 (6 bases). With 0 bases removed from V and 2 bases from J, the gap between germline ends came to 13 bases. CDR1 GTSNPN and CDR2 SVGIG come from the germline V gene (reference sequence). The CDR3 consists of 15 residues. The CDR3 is CAWSVRLQGNYGYTF. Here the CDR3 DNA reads TGTGCCTGGAGTGTACGGCTACAGGGAAACTATGGCTACACCTTC.

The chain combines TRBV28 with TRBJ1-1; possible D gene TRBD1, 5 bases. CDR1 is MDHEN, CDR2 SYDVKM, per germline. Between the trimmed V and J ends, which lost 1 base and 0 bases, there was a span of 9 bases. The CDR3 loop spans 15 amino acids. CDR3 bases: TGTGCCAGCAGTTTATATGGGGCTATGAACACTGAAGCTTTCTTT. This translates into CASSLYGAMNTEAFF.

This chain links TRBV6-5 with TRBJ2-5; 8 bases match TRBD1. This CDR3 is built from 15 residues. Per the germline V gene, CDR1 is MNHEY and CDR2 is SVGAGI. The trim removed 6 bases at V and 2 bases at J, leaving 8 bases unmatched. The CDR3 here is CASSRDRGRQETQYF. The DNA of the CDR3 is TGTGCCAGCAGCCGTGACAGGGGTAGGCAAGAGACCCAGTACTTC.

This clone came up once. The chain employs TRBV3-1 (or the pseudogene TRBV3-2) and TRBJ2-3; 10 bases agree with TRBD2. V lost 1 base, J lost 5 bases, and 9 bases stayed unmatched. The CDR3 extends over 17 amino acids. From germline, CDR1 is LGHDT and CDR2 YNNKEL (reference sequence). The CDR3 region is CASSQGSGGGLEDTQYF. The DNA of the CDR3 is TGTGCCAGCAGCCAAGGAAGCGGGGGGGGCTTGGAAGATACGCAGTATTTT.

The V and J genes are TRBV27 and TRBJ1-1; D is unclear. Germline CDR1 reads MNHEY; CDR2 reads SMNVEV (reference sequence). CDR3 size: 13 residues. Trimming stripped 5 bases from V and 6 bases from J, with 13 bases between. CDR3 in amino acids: CASSRITRAEAFF. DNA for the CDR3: TGTGCCAGCAGTCGAATCACGAGGGCTGAAGCTTTCTTT.

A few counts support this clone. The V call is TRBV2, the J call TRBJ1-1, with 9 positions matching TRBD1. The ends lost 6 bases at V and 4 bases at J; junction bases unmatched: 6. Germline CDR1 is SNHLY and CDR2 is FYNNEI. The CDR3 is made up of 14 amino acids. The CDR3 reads CASRVGQGFTEAFF. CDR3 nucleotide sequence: TGTGCCAGCAGAGTTGGACAGGGGTTCACTGAAGCTTTCTTT.

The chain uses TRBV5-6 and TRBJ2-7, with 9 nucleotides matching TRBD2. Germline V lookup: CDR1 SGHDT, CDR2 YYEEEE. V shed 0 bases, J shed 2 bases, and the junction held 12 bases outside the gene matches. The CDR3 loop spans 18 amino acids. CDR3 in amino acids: CASSLVVRGGVVPYEQYF. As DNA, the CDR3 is TGTGCCAGCAGCTTGGTCGTGCGGGGGGGCGTTGTACCCTACGAGCAGTACTTC.

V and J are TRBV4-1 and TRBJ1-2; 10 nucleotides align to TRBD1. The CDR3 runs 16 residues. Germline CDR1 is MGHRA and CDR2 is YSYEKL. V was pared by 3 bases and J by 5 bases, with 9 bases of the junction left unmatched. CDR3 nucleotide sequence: TGCGCCAGCAGCCACCCGGGACAGGGGCGCGGTTATGGCTACACCTTC. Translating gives CASSHPGQGRGYGYTF.

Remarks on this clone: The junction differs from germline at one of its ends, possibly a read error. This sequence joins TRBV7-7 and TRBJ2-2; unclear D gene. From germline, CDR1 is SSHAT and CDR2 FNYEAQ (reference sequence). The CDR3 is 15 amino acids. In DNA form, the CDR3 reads TGTGCTAGCAGCCCACATGGGCCCCAGGCCGGGGAGCTGTTTTTT. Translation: CASSPHGPQAGELFF.

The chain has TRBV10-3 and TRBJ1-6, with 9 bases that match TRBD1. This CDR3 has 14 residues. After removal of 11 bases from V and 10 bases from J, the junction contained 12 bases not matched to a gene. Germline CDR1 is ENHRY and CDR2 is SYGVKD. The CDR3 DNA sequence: TGTGCCGCTCGAGGGGGGACAGGGAGGTCACCCCTCCACTTT. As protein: CAARGGTGRSPLHF.

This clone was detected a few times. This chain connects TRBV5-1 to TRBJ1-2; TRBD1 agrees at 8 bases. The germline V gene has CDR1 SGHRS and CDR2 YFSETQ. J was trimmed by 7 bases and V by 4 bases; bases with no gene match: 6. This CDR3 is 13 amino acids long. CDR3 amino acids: CASSDRGETGYTF. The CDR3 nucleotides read TGCGCCAGCAGCGACAGGGGAGAAACTGGCTACACCTTC.

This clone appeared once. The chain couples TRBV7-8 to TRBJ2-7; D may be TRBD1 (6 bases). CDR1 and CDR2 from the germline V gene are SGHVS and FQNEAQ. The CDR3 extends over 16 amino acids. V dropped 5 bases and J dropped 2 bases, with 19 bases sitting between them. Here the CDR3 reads CASSPGTGTKTYEQYF. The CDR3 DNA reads TGTGCCAGCAGCCCGGGGACCGGGACAAAGACCTACGAGCAGTACTTC.

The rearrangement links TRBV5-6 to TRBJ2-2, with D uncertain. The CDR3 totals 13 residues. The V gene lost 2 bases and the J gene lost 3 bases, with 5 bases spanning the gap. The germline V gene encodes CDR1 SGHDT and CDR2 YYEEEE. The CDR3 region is CASSFGYTGELFF. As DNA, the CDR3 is TGTGCCAGCAGCTTCGGTTACACCGGGGAGCTGTTTTTT.

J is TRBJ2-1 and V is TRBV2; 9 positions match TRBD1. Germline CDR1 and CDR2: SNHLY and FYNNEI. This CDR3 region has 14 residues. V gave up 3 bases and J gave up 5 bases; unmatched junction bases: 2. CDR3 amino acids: CASSDGTGNNEQFF. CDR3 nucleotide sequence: TGTGCCAGCAGTGACGGGACAGGGAACAATGAGCAGTTCTTC.

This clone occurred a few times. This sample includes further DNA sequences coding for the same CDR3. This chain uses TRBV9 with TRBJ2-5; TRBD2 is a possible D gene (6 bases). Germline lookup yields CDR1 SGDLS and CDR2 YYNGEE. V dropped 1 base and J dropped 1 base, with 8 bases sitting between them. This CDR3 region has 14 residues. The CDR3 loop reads CASSVRGSQETQYF. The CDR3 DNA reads TGTGCCAGCAGCGTACGGGGGAGCCAAGAGACCCAGTACTTC.

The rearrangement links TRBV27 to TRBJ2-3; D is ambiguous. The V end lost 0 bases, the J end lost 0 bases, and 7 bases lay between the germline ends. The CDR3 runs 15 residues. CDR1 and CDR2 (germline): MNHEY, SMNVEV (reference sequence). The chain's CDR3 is CASSLSRVSTDTQYF. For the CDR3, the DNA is TGTGCCAGCAGTTTATCTCGAGTTAGCACAGATACGCAGTATTTT.

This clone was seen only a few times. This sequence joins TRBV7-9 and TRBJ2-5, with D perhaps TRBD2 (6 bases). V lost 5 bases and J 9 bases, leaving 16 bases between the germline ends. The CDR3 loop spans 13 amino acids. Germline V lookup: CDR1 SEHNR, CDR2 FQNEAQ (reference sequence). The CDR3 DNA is TGTGCCAGCAGCCCGGGGGTCATAACGGCCCAGTACTTC. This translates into CASSPGVITAQYF.

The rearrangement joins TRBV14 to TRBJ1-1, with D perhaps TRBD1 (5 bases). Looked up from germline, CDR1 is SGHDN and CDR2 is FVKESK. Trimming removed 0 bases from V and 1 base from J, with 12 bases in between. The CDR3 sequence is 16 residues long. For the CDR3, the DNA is TGTGCCAGCAGCCAAGATTTCGGGCAGGGGAACACTGAAGCTTTCTTT. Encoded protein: CASSQDFGQGNTEAFF.